This T cell receptor beta chain was found in a study of T cell clones after liver transplantation. Whole-study context: Subjects received no induction therapy and standard immunosuppression until randomization at 12-24 months post-transplant. Draws occurred before transplant, before withdrawal, and after complete or failed withdrawal. Study-level findings and limits: A larger donor-reactive than third-party decline suggested partial antigen-specific deletion. Low donor cell numbers restricted donor-reactive repertoire measurement in a couple of subjects.

There are 15 residues in the CDR3. The germline V gene encodes CDR1 ENHRY and CDR2 SYGVKD. V lost 3 bases and J 5 bases, leaving 13 bases between the germline ends. Details on this clone: Its antigen is unidentified.

The protocol was immunoSEQ multiplex PCR, while the TCRdb copy is restricted to in-frame clones and leaves out a portion. This table holds 90,000 to 120,000 clones, 75% to 85% found once. Sequenced material: CD4+ T cells from blood, taken before liver transplant. The TCR originated in a human donor who received a liver transplant. The chain carries TRBV10-3 and TRBJ1-4, with D possibly TRBD1 on 6 matching bases. The CDR3: CAISEPGVANEKLFF. The CDR3 nucleotides are TGTGCCATCAGTGAACCAGGGGTGGCGAATGAAAAACTGTTTTTT.